This is a list of T cell receptor beta chains from one sample in a study of PD-L1 blockade in urothelial cancer. The data were produced by immunoSEQ multiplex PCR, yet TCRdb's version contains in-frame clones alone and is incomplete. The table lists under 40,000 clones, around 86% of them singletons. This material consisted of PBMCs, taken around atezolizumab (anti-PD-L1) treatment. All receptors come from a man aged 50 to 60 with urothelial cancer. Both conserved end residues are part of each CDR3. Each record gives: J gene, D gene, V gene, clone size, CDR3 protein, CDR3 DNA. A D gene is named only where the DNA matches it firmly. Only some rows state a clone size, as once, few, many or a class for expanded clones.

J gene: TRBJ2-4
D gene: NA
V gene: TRBV18
clone size: NA
CDR3 protein: CASSPVTKAKNIQYF
CDR3 DNA: TGTGCCAGCTCACCAGTGACTAAAGCCAAAAACATTCAGTACTTC

J gene: TRBJ1-2
D gene: NA
V gene: TRBV6-1
clone size: few
CDR3 protein: CASIGGAGLGGYTF
CDR3 DNA: TGTGCCAGCATTGGGGGGGCGGGGCTGGGTGGCTACACCTTC

J gene: TRBJ2-2
D gene: TRBD2
V gene: TRBV19
clone size: NA
CDR3 protein: CATRTSYTGELFF
CDR3 DNA: TGTGCCACTCGGACTAGCTACACCGGGGAGCTGTTTTTT

J gene: TRBJ2-1
D gene: TRBD2
V gene: TRBV7-3
clone size: once
CDR3 protein: CASSVGGDQSEQFF
CDR3 DNA: TGTGCCAGCAGCGTCGGGGGGGATCAGTCTGAGCAGTTCTTC

J gene: TRBJ2-1
D gene: TRBD2
V gene: TRBV9
clone size: NA
CDR3 protein: CASSASAGGYNEQFF
CDR3 DNA: TGTGCCAGCAGCGCCTCAGCGGGGGGGTACAATGAGCAGTTCTTC

J gene: TRBJ2-7
D gene: TRBD1
V gene: TRBV7-9
clone size: NA
CDR3 protein: CASSGQGAYEQYF
CDR3 DNA: TGTGCCAGCAGCGGACAGGGGGCTTACGAGCAGTACTTC

J gene: TRBJ2-7
D gene: NA
V gene: TRBV9
clone size: NA
CDR3 protein: CASSVGTNSYEQYF
CDR3 DNA: TGTGCCAGCAGCGTAGGGACAAACTCCTACGAGCAGTACTTC

J gene: TRBJ1-1
D gene: NA
V gene: TRBV11-2
clone size: NA
CDR3 protein: CASSPPTTLWNTEAFF
CDR3 DNA: TGTGCCAGCAGCCCCCCCACGACTTTGTGGAACACTGAAGCTTTCTTT

J gene: TRBJ2-7
D gene: TRBD1
V gene: TRBV20-1
clone size: NA
CDR3 protein: CSAVDRGRQYF
CDR3 DNA: TGCAGTGCAGTAGACAGGGGGCGGCAGTACTTC

J gene: TRBJ1-2
D gene: NA
V gene: TRBV6-6
clone size: NA
CDR3 protein: CASINRDGYTF
CDR3 DNA: TGTGCCAGCATTAACAGGGATGGCTACACCTTC

J gene: TRBJ1-3
D gene: NA
V gene: TRBV4-1
clone size: NA
CDR3 protein: CASSQDGGPNSGNTIYF
CDR3 DNA: TGCGCCAGCAGCCAAGACGGGGGGCCCAACTCTGGAAACACCATATATTTT

J gene: TRBJ1-1
D gene: TRBD1
V gene: TRBV27
clone size: NA
CDR3 protein: CASSSSTGTGGTEAFF
CDR3 DNA: TGTGCCAGCAGTTCGAGTACCGGGACAGGGGGCACTGAAGCTTTCTTT

J gene: TRBJ2-7
D gene: NA
V gene: TRBV7-2
clone size: NA
CDR3 protein: CASSLAAGPYEQYF
CDR3 DNA: TGTGCCAGCAGCTTAGCTGCAGGGCCCTACGAGCAGTACTTC

J gene: TRBJ2-6
D gene: NA
V gene: TRBV12-5
clone size: NA
CDR3 protein: CASGLVLQGITWGANVLTF
CDR3 DNA: TGTGCTAGTGGTTTGGTGCTACAGGGAATTACTTGGGGGGCCAACGTCCTGACTTTC

J gene: TRBJ2-7
D gene: TRBD2
V gene: TRBV2
clone size: NA
CDR3 protein: CASSPTGGTSGYEQYF
CDR3 DNA: TGTGCCAGCAGCCCTACAGGCGGGACTAGCGGGTACGAGCAGTACTTC

J gene: TRBJ2-3
D gene: TRBD2
V gene: TRBV19
clone size: NA
CDR3 protein: CASSIARLAGVPDTQYF
CDR3 DNA: TGTGCCAGTAGTATTGCCCGACTAGCGGGAGTTCCAGATACGCAGTATTTT

J gene: TRBJ2-7
D gene: NA
V gene: TRBV5-1
clone size: few
CDR3 protein: CASSLQGRGYEQYF
CDR3 DNA: TGCGCCAGCAGCTTGCAGGGGAGAGGCTACGAGCAGTACTTC

J gene: TRBJ2-1
D gene: NA
V gene: TRBV20-1
clone size: once
CDR3 protein: CSAQRGNEQFF
CDR3 DNA: TGCAGTGCTCAAAGGGGGAATGAGCAGTTCTTC

J gene: TRBJ1-5
D gene: TRBD1
V gene: TRBV10-1
clone size: NA
CDR3 protein: CASSTGPGQPQHF
CDR3 DNA: TGCGCCAGCTCGACAGGGCCGGGGCAGCCCCAGCATTTT

J gene: TRBJ2-1
D gene: NA
V gene: TRBV12-5
clone size: NA
CDR3 protein: CASGFATRQDPAYNEQFF
CDR3 DNA: TGTGCTAGTGGTTTCGCTACCCGACAGGACCCAGCCTACAATGAGCAGTTCTTC

J gene: TRBJ1-2
D gene: TRBD1
V gene: TRBV25-1
clone size: NA
CDR3 protein: CASSTLDRGGGGYTF
CDR3 DNA: TGTGCCAGCAGCACGCTCGACAGGGGTGGCGGTGGCTACACCTTC

J gene: TRBJ2-7
D gene: NA
V gene: TRBV2
clone size: NA
CDR3 protein: CATISRADEQYF
CDR3 DNA: TGTGCCACCATAAGCAGGGCGGACGAGCAGTACTTC

J gene: TRBJ1-3
D gene: NA
V gene: TRBV15
clone size: NA
CDR3 protein: CATRQLEASGNTIYF
CDR3 DNA: TGTGCCACCAGACAACTTGAGGCGTCTGGAAACACCATATATTTT

J gene: TRBJ2-7
D gene: NA
V gene: TRBV9
clone size: NA
CDR3 protein: CASSVGTGLSSYEQYF
CDR3 DNA: TGTGCCAGCAGCGTAGGAACAGGGCTGAGCTCCTACGAGCAGTACTTC

J gene: TRBJ1-2
D gene: NA
V gene: TRBV10-1
clone size: NA
CDR3 protein: CASSESTRGPHGYTF
CDR3 DNA: TGCGCCAGCAGTGAGTCGACGCGGGGTCCCCATGGCTACACCTTC

J gene: TRBJ1-2
D gene: TRBD1
V gene: TRBV13
clone size: NA
CDR3 protein: CASSLRQGRNSGGGYTF
CDR3 DNA: TGTGCCAGCAGCTTGCGACAGGGGCGAAATTCCGGGGGTGGCTACACCTTC

J gene: TRBJ2-7
D gene: NA
V gene: TRBV9
clone size: once
CDR3 protein: CASSVADTTYEQYF
CDR3 DNA: TGTGCCAGCAGCGTAGCCGACACAACCTACGAGCAGTACTTC

J gene: TRBJ1-3
D gene: NA
V gene: TRBV18
clone size: NA
CDR3 protein: CASSPQGFSGNTIYF
CDR3 DNA: TGTGCCAGCTCACCACAGGGGTTCTCTGGAAACACCATATATTTT

J gene: TRBJ2-7
D gene: TRBD1
V gene: TRBV5-4
clone size: NA
CDR3 protein: CASSSQGDEQYF
CDR3 DNA: TGTGCCAGCAGCTCCCAGGGGGACGAGCAGTACTTC

J gene: TRBJ2-7
D gene: TRBD1
V gene: TRBV7-9
clone size: NA
CDR3 protein: CASSRPGTGGTYEQYF
CDR3 DNA: TGTGCCAGCAGCCGGCCCGGGACAGGGGGCACCTACGAGCAGTACTTC

J gene: TRBJ1-3
D gene: NA
V gene: TRBV6-5
clone size: once
CDR3 protein: CASSPAGDSGNTIYF
CDR3 DNA: TGTGCCAGCAGTCCGGCAGGGGACTCTGGAAACACCATATATTTT

J gene: TRBJ2-1
D gene: TRBD2
V gene: TRBV7-2
clone size: NA
CDR3 protein: CASSPPGLAGNEQFF
CDR3 DNA: TGTGCCAGCAGCCCACCGGGACTAGCGGGAAATGAGCAGTTCTTC

J gene: TRBJ2-1
D gene: NA
V gene: TRBV7-3
clone size: few
CDR3 protein: CASSLGWRGNEQFF
CDR3 DNA: TGTGCCAGCAGCTTAGGTTGGCGGGGCAATGAGCAGTTCTTC

J gene: TRBJ2-1
D gene: TRBD2
V gene: TRBV7-9
clone size: NA
CDR3 protein: CASSRVLAGVSNEQFF
CDR3 DNA: TGTGCCAGCAGCCGAGTTCTAGCGGGAGTGTCCAATGAGCAGTTCTTC

J gene: TRBJ1-1
D gene: NA
V gene: TRBV6-5
clone size: NA
CDR3 protein: CASSYLTGSGNTEAFF
CDR3 DNA: TGTGCCAGCAGTTACCTTACAGGTTCAGGGAACACTGAAGCTTTCTTT

J gene: TRBJ1-2
D gene: TRBD1
V gene: TRBV5-1
clone size: few
CDR3 protein: CASSLDWTGGSSSDGYTF
CDR3 DNA: TGCGCCAGCAGCTTGGACTGGACAGGGGGGAGTTCTTCGGATGGCTACACCTTC

J gene: TRBJ1-2
D gene: NA
V gene: TRBV23-1
clone size: NA
CDR3 protein: CASSQSPGQGYGYTF
CDR3 DNA: TGCGCCAGCAGTCAATCCCCCGGGCAGGGTTATGGCTACACCTTC

J gene: TRBJ2-5
D gene: TRBD2
V gene: TRBV9
clone size: once
CDR3 protein: CASSATLLAGETQYF
CDR3 DNA: TGTGCCAGCAGCGCGACCCTACTAGCGGGAGAGACCCAGTACTTC

J gene: TRBJ2-5
D gene: TRBD2
V gene: TRBV30
clone size: NA
CDR3 protein: CAWSAGGWGQETQYF
CDR3 DNA: TGTGCCTGGAGTGCGGGGGGGTGGGGGCAAGAGACCCAGTACTTC

J gene: TRBJ2-5
D gene: NA
V gene: TRBV9
clone size: once
CDR3 protein: CASSVEMSGKETQYF
CDR3 DNA: TGTGCCAGCAGCGTAGAAATGAGCGGTAAAGAGACCCAGTACTTC

J gene: TRBJ2-3
D gene: NA
V gene: TRBV6-4
clone size: few
CDR3 protein: CASSSGSTDTQYF
CDR3 DNA: TGTGCCAGCAGTAGCGGGAGCACAGATACGCAGTATTTT

J gene: TRBJ1-1
D gene: TRBD1
V gene: TRBV5-4
clone size: NA
CDR3 protein: CASSQTGETEAFF
CDR3 DNA: TGTGCCAGCAGCCAGACAGGGGAAACTGAAGCTTTCTTT

J gene: TRBJ2-7
D gene: TRBD1
V gene: TRBV19
clone size: once
CDR3 protein: CASSFGQGSIFYEQYF
CDR3 DNA: TGTGCCAGTAGTTTCGGACAGGGCTCAATCTTCTACGAGCAGTACTTC

J gene: TRBJ1-4
D gene: NA
V gene: TRBV11-2
clone size: once
CDR3 protein: CASSPTGILTNEKLFF
CDR3 DNA: TGTGCCAGCAGCCCCACAGGGATATTAACTAATGAAAAACTGTTTTTT

J gene: TRBJ2-7
D gene: NA
V gene: TRBV7-7
clone size: NA
CDR3 protein: CASSLDTRSYEQYF
CDR3 DNA: TGTGCCAGCAGCTTGGACACCAGATCCTACGAGCAGTACTTC